A selection of T cell receptor beta chains follows, all from one sample in a study of early T cells in non-severe SARS-CoV-2 infection. MiXCR was run by TCRdb on the 5' RACE reads, yielding one entry per CDR3 protein. The table lists roughly 56,000 distinct CDR3 sequences, roughly a tenth of them singletons. Sequencing was performed on whole blood. These receptors came from an adult who was a healthcare worker with PCR-confirmed SARS-CoV-2 infection or an uninfected control (not recorded which). CDR3s include the opening cysteine and the closing phenylalanine or tryptophan. D genes are given only for firm matches. The size entry is marked missing in some rows and otherwise reads once, few, many or a size class.

V,J,size,D,DNA,CDR3
TRBV20-1,TRBJ2-3,few,TRBD2,TGCAGTGCCATTCCGGGACTAGCGCGATCTAGCACAGATACGCAGTATTTT,CSAIPGLARSSTDTQYF
TRBV7-8,TRBJ2-1,few,.,TGTGCCAGCAGCTTAGCCCGAGAACGGGGTTACAATGAGCAGTTCTTC,CASSLARERGYNEQFF
TRBV3-1,TRBJ1-1,.,.,TGTGCCAGCAGCCGAACGACAGGCCTGGCTGGTGAAGCTTTCTTT,CASSRTTGLAGEAFF
TRBV19,TRBJ2-5,few,TRBD2,TGTGCCAGTAGTATGCTAGCGGGGTATCAAGAGACCCAGTACTTC,CASSMLAGYQETQYF
TRBV12-3/TRBV12-4,TRBJ2-3,medium-sized,.,TGTGCCAGCAACCCGGACAGCACAGATACGCAGTATTTT,CASNPDSTDTQYF
TRBV27,TRBJ2-5,once,TRBD2,TGTGCCAGCAGTTCACGGACTAGCGGGGGAAAAGAGACCCAGTACTTC,CASSSRTSGGKETQYF
TRBV18,TRBJ2-3,few,.,TGTGCCAGCTCACCCTCAGATACGCAGTATTTT,CASSPSDTQYF
TRBV7-9,TRBJ2-6,.,.,TGTGCCAGCAGCTTTTCAGCCCGTATCTCTGGGGCCAACGTCCTGACTTTC,CASSFSARISGANVLTF
TRBV20-1,TRBJ2-5,few,.,TGCAGTGCTATCCGAGGGGGAGCGGGGACTCAAGAGACCCAGTACTTC,CSAIRGGAGTQETQYF
TRBV29-1,TRBJ1-1,.,TRBD1,TGCAGCGTTGAAACAGGGGGCAGGAACACTGAAGCTTTCTTT,CSVETGGRNTEAFF
TRBV4-2,TRBJ1-4,.,TRBD1,TGTGCCAGCAGCTTAAACAGGGGAACTAATGAAAAACTGTTTTTT,CASSLNRGTNEKLFF
TRBV12-3/TRBV12-4,TRBJ2-6,many,TRBD1,TGTGCCAGCAGGCGGACAGGGACCCCTGGGGCCAACGTCCTGACTTTC,CASRRTGTPGANVLTF
TRBV7-9,TRBJ1-4,.,TRBD1,TGTGCCAGCAGCCTGGGACAGGGGGCTAATGAAAAACTGTTTTTT,CASSLGQGANEKLFF
TRBV20-1,TRBJ2-1,many,TRBD1,TGCAGTGCCCTAACACTTCCGGGACAGAGCTCCTACAATGAGCAGTTCTTC,CSALTLPGQSSYNEQFF